These 14 T cell receptor beta chains were sequenced from one sample in a study of Graves' ophthalmopathy and Graves' hyperthyroidism. The study amplified TCR beta CDR3 regions using RNA transcripts. The first-round RT-PCR employed HTBI primers together with the Qiagen OneStep RT-PCR kit. A multiplex PCR was then performed as the second round. Each CDR3 protein gets one entry after TCRdb re-called the multiplex PCR reads with MiXCR. Here the sample spans around 670,000 distinct CDR3 sequences, roughly two fifths being singletons. Sequenced input: peripheral blood. The source is an adult man with Graves' ophthalmopathy.

As concerns this clonotype: Compared with germline, one end of the junction differs, possibly owing to a read error. This rearrangement joins TRBV7-2 to TRBJ2-7; no firm D call. CDR1 and CDR2 (germline): SGHTA, FQGNSA. The CDR3 loop spans 13 amino acids. CDR3 coding DNA: TGTGCCAGCAGCTTAGCCCCATTCGGCGAGCAGTGCTTC. Translation: CASSLAPFGEQCF. Full variable domain (rest looked up from reference TRBV7-2 and TRBJ2-7): GAGVSQSPSNKVTEKGKDVELRCDPISGHTALYWYRQSLGQGLEFLIYFQGNSAPDKSGLPSDRFSAERTGGSVSTLTIQRTQQEDSAVYLCASSLAPFGEQCFGPGTRLTVT.

This clonotype has only a few counts. V and J are TRBV20-1 and TRBJ2-5, with 7 bases lining up with TRBD1. With 6 bases clipped from V and 1 base from J, the junction kept 8 bases outside the gene matches. Germline CDR1 reads DFQATT; CDR2 reads SNEGSKA (reference sequence). The CDR3 is made up of 14 amino acids. The CDR3, as DNA: TGCAGTGCCGAACGACAGGGCAGCCAAGAGACCCAGTACTTC. Translated: CSAERQGSQETQYF.

Comment on this clonotype: This sequence may be a read error, since a much larger clone differs from it by one base. The CDR3 ends on some other residue instead of the conserved phenylalanine or tryptophan, so this is likely a read error. CDR3 coding DNA: TGCAGTGCTAGAGATACCGTAGCTTTCTCT. This encodes CSARDTVAFS. The chain recombines TRBV20-1 with TRBJ1-1; D is uncertain. Germline V gives CDR1 DFQATT, CDR2 SNEGSKA (reference sequence). Trimming left V 0 bases short and J 10 bases short, with 6 bases between. This CDR3 has 10 amino acids.

This clonotype appeared a few times. V gene TRBV29-1 combines with J gene TRBJ1-2; D perhaps matches TRBD1 (5 bases). The CDR3 has 17 amino acids. Germline V gene sequence: CDR1 SQVTM, CDR2 ANQGSEA. Trimming stripped 0 bases from V and 5 bases from J, with 22 bases between. CDR3 coding DNA: TGCAGCGTTGAAGAGAGTGGGAAGGGGCCCACCTCTTATGGCTACACCTTC. This encodes CSVEESGKGPTSYGYTF.

Comment on this clonotype: The junction shows a germline mismatch at one end, possibly a read error. The rearrangement joins TRBV10-2 to TRBJ2-7, with TRBD1 as a possible D gene (5 bases). The CDR3 consists of 14 residues. CDR1 is WSHSY and CDR2 is SAAADI in the germline V gene. DNA for the CDR3: TGTGCCAGCAGTTACTCTGCAGGGAACTACGAGCAGTACTTC. Translating gives CASSYSAGNYEQYF.

A few counts support this clonotype. At one end the junction does not follow the germline gene, possibly because of a read error. The rearrangement uses TRBV29-1 and TRBJ2-7; D call uncertain. This CDR3 spans 11 amino acids. Germline V gives CDR1 SQVTM, CDR2 ANQGSEA. The chain's CDR3 is CSVELNYERYF. Written as DNA, the CDR3 is TGCAGCGTTGAATTAAACTACGAGCGGTACTTC.

Ten or more counts support this clonotype. This sequence joins TRBV7-2 and TRBJ2-7; TRBD2 matches at 14 bases. The germline gives CDR1 SGHTA, CDR2 FQGNSA. The CDR3 has 17 amino acids. J was trimmed by 3 bases and V by 5 bases; bases with no gene match: 9. The CDR3 DNA is TGTGCCAGCAGCATAACGGGACTAGCGGGAGTTAACTACGAGCAGTACTTC. Residues: CASSITGLAGVNYEQYF.

This clonotype has a handful of counts. The V call is TRBV5-1, the J call TRBJ1-1, with 9 bases that match TRBD1. Germline V gene lookup returns CDR1 SGHRS and CDR2 YFSETQ. The J segment lost 6 bases and the V segment lost 3 bases, leaving 6 bases of the junction unmatched. The CDR3 spans 14 residues. CDR3 nucleotide sequence: TGCGCCAGCAGCTGGGGACAGGGTGGTGCTGAAGCTTTCTTT. Its protein product is CASSWGQGGAEAFF.

This clonotype was counted between two and nine times. This rearrangement joins TRBV9 to TRBJ2-7, with D unresolved. Germline V gives CDR1 SGDLS, CDR2 YYNGEE. CDR3 length equals 12 residues. With 7 bases removed from V and 7 bases from J, the gap between germline ends came to 15 bases. CDR3 DNA: TGTGCCAGCTCACCCGATTCTGGGGAGCAGTACTTC. It codes for CASSPDSGEQYF.

This clonotype was seen a few times. The chain couples TRBV20-1 to TRBJ2-5, with 9 bases that match TRBD1. CDR3 length equals 13 residues. Losses at the gene ends were 2 bases for V and 5 bases for J; bases not matched to a gene: 3. CDR1 DFQATT and CDR2 SNEGSKA come from the germline V gene (reference sequence). CDR3 bases: TGCAGTGCTAGAACAGGGGGCGGGGAGACCCAGTACTTC. Translated, it gives CSARTGGGETQYF.

This clonotype was counted once. V gene TRBV4-3 combines with J gene TRBJ2-5; D is uncertain. The CDR3 is 13 amino acids. The germline CDR1 and CDR2 sequences are LGHNA and YSLEER. V lost 6 bases to trimming and J lost 10 bases, with 18 bases between them. CDR3 bases: TGCGCCAGCAGGGCTACTGGTGGTCGAGACCAGTACTTC. It is translated as CASRATGGRDQYF.

The chain is built from TRBV19 and TRBJ2-2, with TRBD1 as a possible D gene (6 bases). V lost 5 bases and J lost 8, with 9 bases in between. Germline V gives CDR1 LNHDA, CDR2 SQIVND (reference sequence). This CDR3 has 12 residues. CDR3 coding DNA: TGTGCCAGTAGTGCCGGACAGGGGGAGCTGTTTTTT. This encodes CASSAGQGELFF.

As for this clonotype: The junction departs from the called germline gene at one end, perhaps through a read error. The DNA for the CDR3 is TGTGCCAGCAGCGGGCCCCCCCTAGGGCCTAGTTATCAGTCCCAGCATTTT. Residues: CASSGPPLGPSYQSQHF. This chain connects TRBV7-9 to TRBJ1-5, with D uncertain. The CDR3 covers 17 residues. Germline V CDR1 and CDR2: SEHNR, FQNEAQ (reference sequence).

This clonotype has only a few counts. A much larger clone lies a single base off, so this may be a read error. The V call is TRBV10-3, the J call TRBJ2-7; the D is unclear. There are 11 residues in the CDR3. Germline values: CDR1 ENHRY, CDR2 SYGVKD. This CDR3 is CASSVFYEQYF. In DNA form, the CDR3 reads TGTGCCAGCAGTGTATTCTACGAGCAGTACTTC.